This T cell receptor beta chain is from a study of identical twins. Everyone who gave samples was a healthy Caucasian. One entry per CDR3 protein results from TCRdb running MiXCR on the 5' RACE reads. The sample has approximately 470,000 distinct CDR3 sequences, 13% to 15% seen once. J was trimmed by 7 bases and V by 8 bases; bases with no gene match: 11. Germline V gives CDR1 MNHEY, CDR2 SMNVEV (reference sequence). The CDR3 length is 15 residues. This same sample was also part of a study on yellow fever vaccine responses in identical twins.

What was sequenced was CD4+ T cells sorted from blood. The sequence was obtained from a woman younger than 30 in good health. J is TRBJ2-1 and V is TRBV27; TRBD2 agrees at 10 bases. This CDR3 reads CASSRAGGRRNEQFF. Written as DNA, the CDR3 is TGTGCCAGCTCGCGAGCGGGGGGGCGACGGAATGAGCAGTTCTTC.